These 27 T cell receptor beta chains share one sample of origin, sequenced in a study of cytomegalovirus exposure and HLA in healthy donors. PCR involved 60 Vbeta and 13 Jbeta primers. Repertoires were generated with immunoSEQ multiplex PCR, while TCRdb's copy carries only in-frame clones and drops some. Of about 150,000 clones listed, around 79% are singletons. The specimen sequenced was PBMCs. Receptors originate from a male donor in good health and CMV-seronegative.

This clone was picked up a small number of times. The rearrangement uses TRBV9 and TRBJ2-7, with TRBD1 identical over 8 bases. CDR1 SGDLS and CDR2 YYNGEE come from the germline V gene. V was clipped by 0 bases and J by 6 bases; unmatched bases: 2. The CDR3 covers 13 residues. The CDR3 here is CASSVEGTGEQYF. The CDR3 DNA reads as TGTGCCAGCAGCGTAGAGGGGACAGGCGAGCAGTACTTC.

This clone came up a few times. The rearrangement links TRBV6-6 to TRBJ1-4; D is unclear. Germline CDR1 MNHNY, CDR2 SVGAGI (reference sequence). The V end was cut by 7 bases, the J end by 3 bases, with 15 bases between. The CDR3 is 15 amino acids. This CDR3 reads CASNDRRVSNEKLFF. The CDR3 DNA reads TGTGCCAGCAACGACCGGCGGGTTTCTAATGAAAAACTGTTTTTT.

This rearrangement joins TRBV4-1 to TRBJ2-3, with 7 bases aligning to TRBD2. The CDR3 length is 15 residues. Germline V lookup: CDR1 MGHRA, CDR2 YSYEKL. The V gene end was trimmed by 3 bases and the J gene end by 7 bases; junction bases not matched to a gene: 10. The CDR3 DNA reads as TGCGCCAGCAGCCACCCTAGCGGTCGAGAAAATACGCAGTATTTT. This encodes CASSHPSGRENTQYF.

This clone was seen once. This chain uses TRBV5-1 with TRBJ2-5; D possibly corresponds to TRBD1 (5 bases). This CDR3 region has 16 residues. Germline-derived CDR1 and CDR2 are SGHRS and YFSETQ. Trimming took off 2 bases at V and 1 base at J, with 15 bases between the two ends. The CDR3 DNA reads as TGCGCCAGCAGCTTAGTAGGGCAGGGCCGCCAAGAGACCCAGTACTTC. It translates to CASSLVGQGRQETQYF.

The J gene is TRBJ1-1, the V gene TRBV9; D is perhaps TRBD1 (5 bases). V shed 1 base and J shed 4 bases, with 14 bases lying between them. The V gene's germline CDR1 is SGDLS and CDR2 YYNGEE. The CDR3 has 15 amino acids. CDR3 nucleotides: TGTGCCAGCAGCGTATGGGGATTGGGGGGCACTGAAGCTTTCTTT. Translation: CASSVWGLGGTEAFF.

The V gene is TRBV4-3, the J gene TRBJ2-7; D gene uncertain. This CDR3 comprises 14 residues. Germline V gene sequence: CDR1 LGHNA, CDR2 YSLEER. The ends were cut back, 0 bases at V and 0 bases at J, with 6 bases in the middle. In DNA form, the CDR3 reads TGCGCCAGCAGCCAAGACAGGATCTCCTACGAGCAGTACTTC. Translation gives CASSQDRISYEQYF.

The chain is built from TRBV11-2 and TRBJ2-7; 8 nucleotides align to TRBD1. Germline loops: CDR1 SGHAT, CDR2 FQNNGV. Trimming removed 6 bases from V and 6 bases from J; junction bases left unmatched: 13. CDR3 size: 15 residues. In DNA, the CDR3 is TGTGCCAGCAGTTTCCTCCGTGGACAGGGCGTCGAGCAGTACTTC. As protein: CASSFLRGQGVEQYF.

The V gene is TRBV6-1, the J gene TRBJ1-5; no firm D call. CDR1 is MNHNS, CDR2 SASEGT, per germline. The CDR3 runs 15 residues. Trimming took off 6 bases at V and 0 bases at J, with 12 bases between the two ends. CDR3 nucleotides: TGTGCCAGCAGGGAGTCGGCGGATAGCAATCAGCCCCAGCATTTT. It is translated as CASRESADSNQPQHF.

The CDR3 DNA reads TGTGCCAGCAGCTCCGGACTAGCGGTTTCCTACAATGAGCAGTTCTTC. Translated: CASSSGLAVSYNEQFF. The rearrangement uses TRBV7-9 and TRBJ2-1, with TRBD2 identical over 10 bases. The CDR3 extends over 16 amino acids. V shed 4 bases and J 1 base; nucleotides not matched to a gene: 4. The germline V gene has CDR1 SEHNR and CDR2 FQNEAQ (reference sequence).

V is TRBV6-5 and J is TRBJ1-2, with 7 bases fitting TRBD1. The CDR3 is 15 residues long. The V gene end was trimmed by 2 bases and the J gene end by 6 bases; junction bases not matched to a gene: 9. Germline V CDR1 and CDR2: MNHEY, SVGAGI. The CDR3 DNA follows: TGTGCCAGCAGTTACGCGGGACAGTCCTTTAATGGCTACACCTTC. As protein: CASSYAGQSFNGYTF.

The chain employs TRBV7-3 and TRBJ2-7; TRBD2 matches at 8 bases. J was trimmed by 2 bases and V by 5 bases; bases with no gene match: 5. The CDR3 length is 14 residues. Germline CDR1 SGHTA, CDR2 FQGTGA. The CDR3 region is CASSLYGGAYEQYF. The CDR3 region has the DNA TGTGCCAGCAGCCTGTACGGGGGGGCCTACGAGCAGTACTTC. The full variable domain, completed using reference TRBV7-3 and TRBJ2-7, is GAGVSQTPSNKVTEKGKYVELRCDPISGHTALYWYRQSLGQGPEFLIYFQGTGAADDSGLPNDRFFAVRPEGSVSTLKIQRTERGDSAVYLCASSLYGGAYEQYFGPGTRLTVT.

This rearrangement joins TRBV7-2 to TRBJ2-7; 10 bases align to TRBD2. Germline CDR1 is SGHTA and CDR2 is FQGNSA. With V trimmed by 4 bases and J by 2 bases, 5 bases remained unmatched. The CDR3 contains 15 residues. This CDR3 is CASSSRTSGPYEQYF. The CDR3 DNA reads as TGTGCCAGCAGCTCCCGGACTAGCGGACCCTACGAGCAGTACTTC.

The V call is TRBV6-1, the J call TRBJ2-7; 11 nucleotides align to TRBD1. The germline gives CDR1 MNHNS, CDR2 SASEGT. With 3 bases clipped from V and 6 bases from J, the junction kept 7 bases outside the gene matches. The CDR3 spans 15 residues. CDR3 region: CASSDRDRGSGEQYF. The CDR3, as DNA: TGTGCCAGCAGTGACCGGGACAGGGGGTCGGGCGAGCAGTACTTC.

The chain carries TRBV5-1 and TRBJ1-1, with TRBD1 matching over 9 bases. V was clipped by 4 bases and J by 2 bases; unmatched bases: 9. This CDR3 spans 16 amino acids. CDR1 SGHRS and CDR2 YFSETQ come from the germline V gene. The CDR3 bases are TGCGCCAGCAGCAGGGGACAGGGCTACGGAAACACTGAAGCTTTCTTT. Residues: CASSRGQGYGNTEAFF.

The CDR3 region is CASSLSGGEGTEAFF. CDR3 coding DNA: TGTGCCAGCAGCTTAAGTGGGGGCGAGGGTACTGAAGCTTTCTTT. The genes are TRBV7-3 and TRBJ1-1; a possible D gene is TRBD1 (6 bases). The V end was cut by 1 base, the J end by 5 bases, with 14 bases between. Per the germline V gene, CDR1 is SGHTA and CDR2 is FQGTGA. The CDR3 extends over 15 amino acids. Drawing the rest from reference TRBV7-3 and TRBJ1-1, the complete variable domain is GAGVSQTPSNKVTEKGKYVELRCDPISGHTALYWYRQSLGQGPEFLIYFQGTGAADDSGLPNDRFFAVRPEGSVSTLKIQRTERGDSAVYLCASSLSGGEGTEAFFGQGTRLTVV.

This chain links TRBV20-1 with TRBJ2-1; tentatively, D is TRBD1 (5 bases). The CDR3 length is 11 residues. In germline, CDR1 is DFQATT, CDR2 SNEGSKA (reference sequence). V was trimmed by 5 bases and J by 7 bases, leaving 9 bases between them. This CDR3 reads CSAERGNEQFF. CDR3 DNA sequence: TGCAGTGCTGAAAGGGGTAATGAGCAGTTCTTC.

The chain combines TRBV4-2 with TRBJ2-3; 14 bases align to TRBD2. CDR3 size: 16 residues. With 4 bases clipped from V and 6 bases from J, the junction kept 6 bases outside the gene matches. Germline V lookup: CDR1 LGHNA, CDR2 YNFKEQ. DNA for the CDR3: TGTGCCAGCAGCCGCGGGACTAGCGGGAGTGGGGATACGCAGTATTTT. Translated, it gives CASSRGTSGSGDTQYF.

This sequence joins TRBV10-1 and TRBJ2-2; perhaps TRBD1 as D (7 bases). CDR3 size: 15 residues. Trimming left V 8 bases short and J 0 bases short, with 13 bases between. Germline V gives CDR1 WNHNN, CDR2 SYGVQD (reference sequence). CDR3 region: CASAGQTANTGELFF. CDR3 nucleotides: TGCGCCAGCGCGGGACAGACAGCGAACACCGGGGAGCTGTTTTTT.

In its sample, this clone was seen a few times. Germline is not matched at one junction end, which may reflect a read error. The chain carries TRBV7-8 and TRBJ2-4; weak D call: TRBD1 (5 bases). In germline, CDR1 is SGHVS, CDR2 FQNEAQ. The CDR3 runs 17 residues. The CDR3 is CASSSGWGRGAKNSQYF. The CDR3 DNA reads TGTGCCAGCAGCTCGGGTTGGGGCCGTGGAGCCAAAAACAGTCAGTACTTC.

V gene TRBV7-2 combines with J gene TRBJ1-1; 7 bases align to TRBD1. The CDR3 sequence is 15 residues long. Germline CDR1 reads SGHTA; CDR2 reads FQGNSA. The ends lost 5 bases at V and 0 bases at J; junction bases unmatched: 6. The CDR3 sequence: CASSGRQGMNTEAFF. In DNA, the CDR3 is TGTGCCAGCAGCGGGAGACAGGGCATGAACACTGAAGCTTTCTTT.

This chain uses TRBV7-9 with TRBJ1-1, with TRBD1 matching 11 bases. Germline V CDR1 and CDR2: SEHNR, FQNEAQ (reference sequence). The CDR3 extends over 15 amino acids. The V and J ends lost 1 base and 5 bases, in that order; junction bases with no gene match: 3. The CDR3 protein is CASSLVGTGGTEAFF. The CDR3, as DNA: TGTGCCAGCAGCTTAGTTGGGACAGGGGGTACTGAAGCTTTCTTT. Combining the CDR3 with reference TRBV7-9 and TRBJ1-1 gives the whole variable domain DTGVSQNPRHKITKRGQNVTFRCDPISEHNRLYWYRQTLGQGPEFLTYFQNEAQLEKSRLLSDRFSAERPKGSFSTLEIQRTEQGDSAMYLCASSLVGTGGTEAFFGQGTRLTVV.

V and J are TRBV6-5 and TRBJ1-1; TRBD1 matches 10 bases. The V gene end was trimmed by 0 bases and the J gene end by 8 bases; junction bases not matched to a gene: 6. Germline V gene sequence: CDR1 MNHEY, CDR2 SVGAGI. The CDR3 sequence is 15 residues long. CDR3 in amino acids: CASSYSTGGKREAFF. Written as DNA, the CDR3 is TGTGCCAGCAGTTACTCGACAGGGGGCAAAAGGGAAGCTTTCTTT.

This clone was counted a single time. The V call is TRBV7-2, the J call TRBJ2-7, with D perhaps matching TRBD2 (6 bases). Trimming left V 4 bases short and J 6 bases short, with 10 bases between. The length of the CDR3 is 12 residues. Per germline, CDR1 SGHTA and CDR2 FQGNSA. Here the CDR3 reads CASSSGGGEQYF. CDR3 sequence (DNA): TGTGCCAGCAGCTCCGGGGGAGGCGAGCAGTACTTC.

The V call is TRBV5-1, the J call TRBJ2-1; TRBD1 aligns across 9 bases. The CDR3 extends over 14 amino acids. V was pared by 2 bases and J by 9 bases, with 6 bases of the junction left unmatched. Germline-derived CDR1 and CDR2 are SGHRS and YFSETQ. The CDR3 protein is CASSFWTGDGEQFF. The CDR3, as DNA: TGCGCCAGCAGCTTTTGGACAGGGGACGGTGAGCAGTTCTTC.

The chain employs TRBV5-4 and TRBJ2-7, with TRBD1 as a possible D gene (6 bases). The V and J ends lost 4 bases and 4 bases respectively, with 18 bases between them. The V gene's germline CDR1 is SGHNT and CDR2 YYREEE (reference sequence). The CDR3 has 15 amino acids. The CDR3 bases are TGTGCCAGCAGCCCCAGTGGGACATATCCTTACGAGCAGTACTTC. Its protein is CASSPSGTYPYEQYF.

The chain links TRBV10-3 to TRBJ2-1, with TRBD2 matching 11 bases. J was trimmed by 7 bases and V by 6 bases; bases with no gene match: 5. CDR1 is ENHRY, CDR2 SYGVKD, per germline. CDR3 size: 14 residues. Written as DNA, the CDR3 is TGTGCCATCAGCTCGGGACTAGCGGAAAATGAGCAGTTCTTC. As protein: CAISSGLAENEQFF.

The chain joins TRBV30 to TRBJ2-7, with D perhaps TRBD1 (6 bases). Germline CDR1 and CDR2: GTSNPN and SVGIG (reference sequence). The CDR3 runs to 13 residues. V was shortened by 3 bases and J by 2 bases, with 11 bases between the two germline ends. The CDR3 region is CAWSRGLTYEQYF. The CDR3 region has the DNA TGTGCCTGGAGCAGGGGATTGACCTACGAGCAGTACTTC.